This TCR beta chain was found in a study of OX40 agonist ivuxolimab in advanced cancers. The CDR3 sequence is 14 residues long. Between the trimmed V and J ends, which lost 2 bases and 6 bases, there was a span of 13 bases. Germline CDR1 reads SGHNT; CDR2 reads YYREEE (reference sequence). Profiled with immunoSEQ multiplex PCR; TCRdb holds only in-frame clones, not every one. The sample includes tens of thousands of clones, 89% of them seen just once. The TCR originated in an adult with an advanced solid tumor such as melanoma, head and neck, liver or kidney cancer. The chain recombines TRBV5-4 with TRBJ2-3, with a tentative D call TRBD2 (6 bases). This specimen was CD4+ or CD8+ T cells sorted from blood, taken in a trial of the OX40 agonist ivuxolimab. CDR3 in amino acids: CASSLGGVEDTQYF. In DNA, the CDR3 is TGTGCCAGCAGCTTAGGAGGGGTCGAGGATACGCAGTATTTT.